This T cell receptor beta chain was sequenced in a study of vaccination and CD4 T cells after COVID-19. The study, taken as a whole, reports: Convalescent patients displayed a median 86.3% of reactive clones emerging only post-vaccination.

With the Oncomine TCR Beta short-read assay, DNA from cultured CD4+ T cells was sequenced. Genomic DNA was taken out of cultured CD4+ T cells by extraction. TCRdb redid the calling of the PCR reads with MiXCR, one entry per CDR3 protein. Here the sample spans about 19,000 distinct CDR3 sequences, roughly 31% being singletons. This clonotype was picked up a small number of times. Its target is unknown. The V segment lost 3 bases and the J segment 3 bases; nucleotides outside the gene matches: 4. The V gene's germline CDR1 is MNHEY and CDR2 SVGAGI. This CDR3 comprises 15 residues. The treatment: roughly 10-day PBMC culture with coronavirus spike peptide pools or control peptides (ViraFEST assay).

Sequencing input: cultured CD4+ T cells from blood. The genes are TRBV6-5 and TRBJ2-2; 7 bases are shared with TRBD2. The receptor comes from a human donor with COVID-19. CDR3 region: CASSYLGGDTGELFF. CDR3 coding DNA: TGTGCCAGCAGTTATTTGGGGGGGGACACCGGGGAGCTGTTTTTT.